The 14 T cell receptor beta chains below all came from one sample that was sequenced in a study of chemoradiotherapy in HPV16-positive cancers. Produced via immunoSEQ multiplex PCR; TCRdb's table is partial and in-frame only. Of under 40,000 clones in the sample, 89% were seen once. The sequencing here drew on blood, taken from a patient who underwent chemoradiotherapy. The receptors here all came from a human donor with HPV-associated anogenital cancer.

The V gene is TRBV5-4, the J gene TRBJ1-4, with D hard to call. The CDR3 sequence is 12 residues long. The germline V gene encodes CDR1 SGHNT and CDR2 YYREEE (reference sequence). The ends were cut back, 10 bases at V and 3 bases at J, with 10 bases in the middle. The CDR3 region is CARLLPNEKLFF. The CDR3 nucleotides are TGTGCCCGCCTTTTGCCTAATGAAAAACTGTTTTTT.

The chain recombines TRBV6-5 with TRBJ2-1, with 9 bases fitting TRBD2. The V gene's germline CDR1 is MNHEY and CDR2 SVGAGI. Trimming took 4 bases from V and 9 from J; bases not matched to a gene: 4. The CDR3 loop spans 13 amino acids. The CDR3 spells CASSWTSEGEQFF. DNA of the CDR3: TGTGCCAGCAGTTGGACTAGCGAAGGTGAGCAGTTCTTC.

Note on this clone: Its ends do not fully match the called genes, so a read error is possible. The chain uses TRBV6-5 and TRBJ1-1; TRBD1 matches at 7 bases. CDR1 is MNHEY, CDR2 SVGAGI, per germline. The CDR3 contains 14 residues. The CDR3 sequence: CASNSIQGRTEALF. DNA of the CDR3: TGTGCCAGCAATTCAATACAGGGGAGAACTGAAGCTCTCTTT.

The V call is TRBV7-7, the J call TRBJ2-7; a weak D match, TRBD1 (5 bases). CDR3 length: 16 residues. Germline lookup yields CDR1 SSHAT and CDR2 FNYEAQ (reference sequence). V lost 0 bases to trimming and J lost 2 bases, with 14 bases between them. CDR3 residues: CASSLAPDPRAYEQYF. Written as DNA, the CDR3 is TGTGCCAGCAGCTTAGCCCCGGACCCCAGGGCCTACGAGCAGTACTTC.

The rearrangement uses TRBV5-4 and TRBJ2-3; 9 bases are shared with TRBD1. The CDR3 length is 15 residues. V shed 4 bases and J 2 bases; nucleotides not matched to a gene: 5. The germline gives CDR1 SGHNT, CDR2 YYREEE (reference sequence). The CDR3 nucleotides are TGTGCCAGCAGCCCGCGGGACAGGGACACAGATACGCAGTATTTT. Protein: CASSPRDRDTDTQYF.

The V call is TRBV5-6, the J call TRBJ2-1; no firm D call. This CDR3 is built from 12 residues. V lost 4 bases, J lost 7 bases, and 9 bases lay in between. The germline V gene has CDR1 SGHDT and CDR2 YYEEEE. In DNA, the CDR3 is TGTGCCAGCAGCAGCAGGTGGAATGAGCAGTTCTTC. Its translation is CASSSRWNEQFF.

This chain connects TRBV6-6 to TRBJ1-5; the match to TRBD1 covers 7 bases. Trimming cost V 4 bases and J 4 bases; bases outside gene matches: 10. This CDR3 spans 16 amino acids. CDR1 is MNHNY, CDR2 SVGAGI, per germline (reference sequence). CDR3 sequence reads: CASSLPRQGVNQPQHF. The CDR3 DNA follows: TGTGCCAGCAGTTTACCAAGACAGGGTGTTAATCAGCCCCAGCATTTT.

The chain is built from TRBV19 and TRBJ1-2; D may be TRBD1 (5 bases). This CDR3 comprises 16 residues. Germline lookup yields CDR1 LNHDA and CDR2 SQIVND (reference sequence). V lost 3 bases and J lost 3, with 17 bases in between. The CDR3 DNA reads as TGTGCCAGTAGTATCCGCGTGGCAGGGAAATACTATGGCTACACCTTC. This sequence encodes CASSIRVAGKYYGYTF.

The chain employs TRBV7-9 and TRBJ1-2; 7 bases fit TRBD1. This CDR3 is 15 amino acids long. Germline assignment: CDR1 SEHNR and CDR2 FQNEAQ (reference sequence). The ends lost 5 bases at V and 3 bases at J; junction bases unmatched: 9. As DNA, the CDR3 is TGTGCCAGCAGCCGGGACAGCGGAAGTTACTATGGCTACACCTTC. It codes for CASSRDSGSYYGYTF.

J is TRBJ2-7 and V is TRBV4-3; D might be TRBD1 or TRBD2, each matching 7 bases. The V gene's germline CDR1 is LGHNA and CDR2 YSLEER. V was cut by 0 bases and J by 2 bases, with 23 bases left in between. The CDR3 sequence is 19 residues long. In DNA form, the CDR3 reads TGCGCCAGCAGCCAAGATTTGGGGAGGGTGACAGGGCGGGCCTACGAGCAGTACTTC. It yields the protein CASSQDLGRVTGRAYEQYF.

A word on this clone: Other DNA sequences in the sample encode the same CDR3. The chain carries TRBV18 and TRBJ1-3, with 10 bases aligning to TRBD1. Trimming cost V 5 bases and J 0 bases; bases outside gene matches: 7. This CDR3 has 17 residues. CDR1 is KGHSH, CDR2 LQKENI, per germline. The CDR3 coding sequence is TGTGCCAGCTCAACGACAGGGGGCGAAAACTCTGGAAACACCATATATTTT. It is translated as CASSTTGGENSGNTIYF.

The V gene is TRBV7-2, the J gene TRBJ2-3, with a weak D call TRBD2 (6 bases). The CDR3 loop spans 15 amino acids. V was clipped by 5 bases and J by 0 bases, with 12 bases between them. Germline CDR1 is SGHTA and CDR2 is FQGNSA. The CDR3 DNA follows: TGTGCCAGCAGCCTCACTGGGACTAGCACAGATACGCAGTATTTT. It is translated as CASSLTGTSTDTQYF.

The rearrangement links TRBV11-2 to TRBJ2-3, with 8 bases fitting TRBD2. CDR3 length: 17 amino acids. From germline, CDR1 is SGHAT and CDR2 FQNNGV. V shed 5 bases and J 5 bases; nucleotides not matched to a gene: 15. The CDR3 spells CASSPRAEAGARDTQYF. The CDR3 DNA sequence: TGTGCCAGCAGCCCCCGGGCGGAAGCGGGAGCTAGAGATACGCAGTATTTT.

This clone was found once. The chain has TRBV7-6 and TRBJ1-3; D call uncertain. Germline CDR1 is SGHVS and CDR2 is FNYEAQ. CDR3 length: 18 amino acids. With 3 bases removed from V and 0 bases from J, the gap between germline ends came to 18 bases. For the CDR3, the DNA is TGTGCCAGCAGCTTGGAAGGGCCAACTTGGGGCTCTGGAAACACCATATATTTT. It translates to CASSLEGPTWGSGNTIYF.